These 28 T cell receptor beta chains share one sample of origin, sequenced in a study of response to subunit inactivated influenza vaccine. TCRdb passed the RT-PCR reads through MiXCR, listing each CDR3 protein once. The repertoire holds approximately 500,000 distinct CDR3 sequences, with 10% to 15% as singletons. Sequencing used PBMCs from blood, obtained roughly 45 days after vaccination. The receptors here all came from a man over 45 who received an inactivated influenza vaccine.

The chain combines TRBV28 with TRBJ2-5; D is tentatively TRBD1 or TRBD2 (6 bases each). The CDR3 is made up of 16 amino acids. Germline loops: CDR1 MDHEN, CDR2 SYDVKM. Trimming took 6 bases from V and 4 from J, leaving 21 bases between them. The CDR3: CASRGGLGAIGETQYF. Written as DNA, the CDR3 is TGTGCCAGCAGAGGGGGGTTAGGGGCGATAGGAGAGACCCAGTACTTC.

Concerning this clonotype: This clone may be a read error of a much larger clone one base away. The V gene is TRBV7-2, the J gene TRBJ2-5; 13 nucleotides agree with TRBD2. Germline CDR1 is SGHTA and CDR2 is FQGNSA. This CDR3 is built from 15 residues. The CDR3 nucleotides read TGTGCCAGCAACCGACTAGCGGGAGGACAAGAGACCAAGTACTTC. Protein sequence: CASNRLAGGQETKYF. The variable domain in full, completed from reference TRBV7-2 and TRBJ2-5, reads GAGVSQSPSNKVTEKGKDVELRCDPISGHTALYWYRQSLGQGLEFLIYFQGNSAPDKSGLPSDRFSAERTGGSVSTLTIQRTQQEDSAVYLCASNRLAGGQETKYFGPGTRLLVL.

J is TRBJ2-7 and V is TRBV20-1; no clear D. Trimming took off 0 bases at V and 1 base at J, with 13 bases between the two ends. Germline CDR1 reads DFQATT; CDR2 reads SNEGSKA (reference sequence). The CDR3 contains 15 residues. The DNA for the CDR3 is TGCAGTGCTAGAGATACCCAGGCCAAGTCCTACGAGCAGTACTTC. Its translation is CSARDTQAKSYEQYF.

This clonotype showed up many times. J is TRBJ1-5 and V is TRBV12-3 or TRBV12-4; D possibly corresponds to TRBD1 (5 bases). CDR3 length equals 15 residues. Trimming removed 3 bases from V and 5 bases from J, with 14 bases in between. The DNA for the CDR3 is TGTGCCAGCAGTTTTTTCGCAGGGAGTCATCAGCCCCAGCATTTT. As protein: CASSFFAGSHQPQHF.

V usage is TRBV12-3 or TRBV12-4 and J usage is TRBJ2-1, with TRBD1 matching 8 bases. V lost 3 bases, J lost 12 bases, and 13 bases stayed unmatched. There are 15 residues in the CDR3. Here the CDR3 reads CASSLEGTGFGRQFF. The CDR3 DNA follows: TGTGCCAGCAGTTTGGAGGGGACAGGCTTTGGCAGGCAGTTCTTC.

This clonotype came up a few times. This chain links TRBV10-2 with TRBJ2-5, with D perhaps matching TRBD1 or TRBD2 (5 bases each). The V and J ends lost 7 bases and 2 bases respectively, with 14 bases between them. Looked up from germline, CDR1 is WSHSY and CDR2 is SAAADI. The length of the CDR3 is 14 residues. CDR3 sequence (DNA): TGCGCCAGCAATACAGGCAGACTACAAGAGACCCAGTACTTC. Translating it yields CASNTGRLQETQYF.

This clonotype was observed a handful of times. J is TRBJ2-5 and V is TRBV7-8; 16 positions match TRBD2. Germline trimming cut 5 bases from V and 4 bases from J; bases unmatched to any gene: 7. There are 17 residues in the CDR3. CDR1 and CDR2 (germline): SGHVS, FQNEAQ. CDR3 protein: CASSPGTSGGARETQYF. DNA of the CDR3: TGTGCCAGCAGCCCGGGGACTAGCGGGGGGGCCAGAGAGACCCAGTACTTC.

The V call is TRBV27, the J call TRBJ2-1; 13 nucleotides align to TRBD2. Germline V CDR1 and CDR2: MNHEY, SMNVEV (reference sequence). V gave up 2 bases and J gave up 10 bases; unmatched junction bases: 5. The CDR3 spans 15 residues. The CDR3 reads CASSLRLAGGPEQFF. In DNA, the CDR3 is TGTGCCAGCAGTTTACGACTAGCGGGGGGCCCAGAGCAGTTCTTC.

For this clonotype: A much more abundant neighbour one base away suggests this may be a read error. The DNA for the CDR3 is TGTTCCAGCAGCTTCGGGGGGACTGAAGCTTTCTTT. It is translated as CSSSFGGTEAFF. The rearrangement joins TRBV7-9 to TRBJ1-1; maybe TRBD1 (5 bases). This CDR3 has 12 residues. Germline V CDR1 and CDR2: SEHNR, FQNEAQ (reference sequence).

The genes are TRBV20-1 and TRBJ2-3, with D possibly TRBD2 on 5 matching bases. The CDR3 has 15 residues. Trimming cost V 3 bases and J 6 bases, with 19 bases left between them. Germline V gene data show CDR1 as DFQATT and CDR2 as SNEGSKA (reference sequence). The CDR3 bases are TGCAGTGCTAGGGTCCGGACTCCAAATGACGATACGCAGTATTTT. Translating gives CSARVRTPNDDTQYF.

The table lists this clonotype with a few counts. The V and J genes are TRBV9 and TRBJ2-3, with 8 nucleotides matching TRBD2. The junction had 8 bases not matched to a gene; V was cut back by 2 bases and J by 6 bases. Germline CDR1 SGDLS, CDR2 YYNGEE. The CDR3 spans 15 residues. The CDR3 DNA reads as TGTGCCAGCAGCGTCTCAGCGGGAGATACGGATACGCAGTATTTT. Translating gives CASSVSAGDTDTQYF.

This clonotype was counted between two and nine times. This chain uses TRBV2 with TRBJ2-7, with 7 bases matching TRBD1. CDR1 and CDR2 from the germline V gene are SNHLY and FYNNEI. V shed 4 bases and J 8 bases; nucleotides not matched to a gene: 11. CDR3 length equals 14 residues. CDR3: CASSVGRGLSKQYF. The CDR3 DNA sequence: TGTGCCAGCAGTGTCGGTAGGGGGCTTTCTAAGCAGTACTTC. Supplemented by reference TRBV2 and TRBJ2-7, the full variable domain reads EPEVTQTPSHQVTQMGQEVILRCVPISNHLYFYWYRQILGQKVEFLVSFYNNEISEKSEIFDDQFSVERPDGSNFTLKIRSTKLEDSAMYFCASSVGRGLSKQYFGPGTRLTVT.

The rearrangement joins TRBV9 to TRBJ2-7; D gene ambiguous. In germline, CDR1 is SGDLS, CDR2 YYNGEE. This CDR3 is built from 14 residues. The V gene lost 0 bases and the J gene lost 2 bases, with 9 bases spanning the gap. Here the CDR3 DNA reads TGTGCCAGCAGCGTAGATTCGACCGCCTACGAGCAGTACTTC. This gives the protein CASSVDSTAYEQYF.

The sample holds many counts of this clonotype. V gene TRBV4-3 combines with J gene TRBJ2-7, with D possibly called TRBD1 or TRBD2 (5 bases each). The V gene's germline CDR1 is LGHNA and CDR2 YSLEER. The CDR3 runs 15 residues. V shed 0 bases and J shed 2 bases, with 11 bases lying between them. CDR3 residues: CASSQDWGRTYEQYF. The DNA for the CDR3 is TGCGCCAGCAGCCAAGATTGGGGACGGACCTACGAGCAGTACTTC.

The chain is built from TRBV9 and TRBJ2-3; 7 bases align to TRBD2. V shed 3 bases, J shed 0 bases, and the junction held 7 bases outside the gene matches. The length of the CDR3 is 16 residues. CDR1 and CDR2 from the germline V gene are SGDLS and YYNGEE. CDR3 DNA sequence: TGTGCCAGCAGCGGTCCTAGCGGCCCTAGCACAGATACGCAGTATTTT. Amino acid sequence: CASSGPSGPSTDTQYF.

This clonotype has only a few counts. The chain uses TRBV27 and TRBJ2-1, with D possibly being TRBD1 (6 bases). Trimming cost V 11 bases and J 0 bases, with 14 bases left between them. The CDR3 is 14 amino acids. CDR1 and CDR2 from the germline V gene are MNHEY and SMNVEV (reference sequence). DNA for the CDR3: TGTGCCGCTCGTGGGGGCAGCTCCTACAATGAGCAGTTCTTC. It encodes CAARGGSSYNEQFF.

J is TRBJ1-1 and V is TRBV7-8; perhaps TRBD1 as D (5 bases). Germline values: CDR1 SGHVS, CDR2 FQNEAQ. Between the trimmed V and J ends, which lost 5 bases and 10 bases, there was a span of 23 bases. The CDR3 sequence is 15 residues long. The chain's CDR3 is CASSPGPAGQPTAFF. In nucleotides, the CDR3 is TGTGCCAGCAGCCCGGGGCCAGCGGGCCAACCTACAGCTTTCTTT.

A few counts support this clonotype. J is TRBJ2-7 and V is TRBV27; 7 nucleotides align to TRBD2. CDR1 is MNHEY and CDR2 is SMNVEV in the germline V gene (reference sequence). V was clipped by 0 bases and J by 3 bases; unmatched bases: 5. The CDR3 covers 15 residues. Here the CDR3 DNA reads TGTGCCAGCAGTTTATCGTGGGGGGGTGACTACGAGCAGTACTTC. This encodes CASSLSWGGDYEQYF.

V and J are TRBV20-1 and TRBJ1-4; D uncertain. Deletions cut 6 bases from V and 7 bases from J, with 15 bases between. Germline values: CDR1 DFQATT, CDR2 SNEGSKA (reference sequence). The CDR3 runs to 13 residues. The CDR3 spells CSAEVEGGEKLFF. The DNA for the CDR3 is TGCAGTGCCGAGGTGGAGGGTGGTGAAAAACTGTTTTTT.

Only a few counts were recorded for this clonotype. The CDR3 DNA is TGTGCCAGCAACATGAACACCGGGGAGCTGTTTTTT. Translating gives CASNMNTGELFF. This chain joins TRBV28 and TRBJ2-2; D not certain. V was pared by 7 bases and J by 1 base, with 4 bases between. CDR1 and CDR2 from the germline V gene are MDHEN and SYDVKM. CDR3 length: 12 amino acids.

This clonotype was detected many times. J is TRBJ2-1 and V is TRBV5-1; 10 bases fit TRBD1. V shed 4 bases, J shed 0 bases, and the junction held 13 bases outside the gene matches. CDR3 length: 19 residues. In germline, CDR1 is SGHRS, CDR2 YFSETQ. The CDR3 loop is CASSGGTGVLSSSYNEQFF. As DNA, the CDR3 is TGCGCCAGCAGCGGAGGGACAGGGGTACTATCGAGCTCCTACAATGAGCAGTTCTTC.

CDR3 DNA: TGCAGCGTTGGGGGGCCAAATGGTAACGAGCAGTACTTC. This translates into CSVGGPNGNEQYF. The J gene is TRBJ2-7, the V gene TRBV29-1, with a possible D match to TRBD1 (6 bases). This CDR3 comprises 13 residues. Germline CDR1 is SQVTM and CDR2 is ANQGSEA. V was trimmed by 4 bases and J by 5 bases, leaving 15 bases between them.

The chain recombines TRBV4-1 with TRBJ1-1; tentative D call: TRBD1 (6 bases). V lost 4 bases and J lost 4, with 16 bases in between. This CDR3 contains 15 residues. Germline CDR1 and CDR2: MGHRA and YSYEKL. The CDR3 DNA reads TGCGCCAGCAGCCGCCCGGGGGCGAGGGTCACTGAAGCTTTCTTT. It encodes CASSRPGARVTEAFF.

The chain employs TRBV7-2 and TRBJ2-7; unclear D gene. The CDR3 is 13 residues long. Germline values: CDR1 SGHTA, CDR2 FQGNSA. V lost 5 bases to trimming and J lost 4 bases, with 12 bases between them. CDR3 sequence: CASSPASQYEQYF. CDR3 sequence (DNA): TGTGCCAGCAGCCCAGCTTCTCAGTACGAGCAGTACTTC.

This clonotype was counted between two and nine times. V is TRBV7-3 and J is TRBJ2-7, with a possible D match to TRBD2 (6 bases). CDR3 length: 15 residues. V lost 3 bases to trimming and J lost 5 bases, with 17 bases between them. The germline V gene has CDR1 SGHTA and CDR2 FQGTGA. CDR3 coding DNA: TGTGCCAGCAGCTTCCCGGGACTCCGAGACCACGAGCAGTACTTC. Translating it yields CASSFPGLRDHEQYF.

This clonotype was seen a few times. V and J are TRBV20-1 and TRBJ2-7, with D perhaps being TRBD1 or TRBD2 (5 bases each). The V gene lost 3 bases and the J gene lost 5 bases, with 14 bases spanning the gap. The CDR3 extends over 13 amino acids. CDR1 and CDR2 (germline): DFQATT, SNEGSKA (reference sequence). CDR3: CSASGTGANEQYF. DNA of the CDR3: TGCAGTGCTAGTGGGACCGGCGCTAACGAGCAGTACTTC.

In its sample, this clonotype was seen many times. The chain has TRBV19 and TRBJ2-4; weak D call: TRBD1 (5 bases). The ends were cut back, 0 bases at V and 7 bases at J, with 13 bases in the middle. The length of the CDR3 is 15 residues. Germline CDR1 and CDR2: LNHDA and SQIVND (reference sequence). The CDR3 DNA sequence: TGTGCCAGTAGTATAGACCATGCACAGGCGAACATTCAGTACTTC. As protein: CASSIDHAQANIQYF. The entire variable domain, with the rest obtained from reference TRBV19 and TRBJ2-4, is as follows: DGGITQSPKYLFRKEGQNVTLSCEQNLNHDAMYWYRQDPGQGLRLIYYSQIVNDFQKGDIAEGYSVSREKKESFPLTVTSAQKNPTAFYLCASSIDHAQANIQYFGAGTRLSVL.

This clonotype has at least ten counts. In DNA, the CDR3 is TGTGCCAGCAGTTGGGACGGCCTAGCGTACTACGAGCAGTACTTC. It codes for CASSWDGLAYYEQYF. This chain connects TRBV12-3 or TRBV12-4 to TRBJ2-7, with D tentatively TRBD2 (6 bases). This CDR3 is built from 15 residues. The V gene lost 4 bases and the J gene lost 3 bases, with 16 bases spanning the gap.